A single sample gave rise to the 21 T cell receptor beta chains below, sequenced in a study of T cell responses to AZD1222 COVID-19 vaccine (dated by TCRdb to the early 2020s). Library preparation used the immunoSEQ multiplex PCR assay. TCRdb took this table from immuneACCESS and kept in-frame rearrangements with V and J called. Such tables lack part of the clones; where checked against another copy, unresolved V genes explain under half of the gap, and the rest is unexplained. Present in this sample are more than 80,000 clones, about nine tenths of which were seen just once. The ten largest clones represent 20% to 25% of the sample. Sample time point, as interpreted from the label and publication: baseline before first vaccination. This sample comprised peripheral blood, obtained on day 0 of AZD1222 vaccination. The receptors stem from an adult in good health.

V is TRBV11-2 and J is TRBJ2-1, with TRBD1 identical over 9 bases. The V segment lost 1 base and the J segment 4 bases; nucleotides outside the gene matches: 2. The length of the CDR3 is 15 residues. From germline, CDR1 is SGHAT and CDR2 FQNNGV. The DNA for the CDR3 is TGTGCCAGCAGCTTAGGGGGACAGGGTTACAATGAGCAGTTCTTC. Its translation is CASSLGGQGYNEQFF.

V gene TRBV30 combines with J gene TRBJ2-7; D perhaps matches TRBD1 (6 bases). The CDR3 contains 12 residues. The V end lost 1 base, the J end lost 3 bases, and 7 bases lay between the germline ends. Germline lookup yields CDR1 GTSNPN and CDR2 SVGIG (reference sequence). For the CDR3, the DNA is TGTGCCTGGAGTGCACAGGGCTACGAGCAGTACTTC. Its protein is CAWSAQGYEQYF.

The V and J genes are TRBV7-2 and TRBJ2-3; D may be TRBD2 (7 bases). Per the germline V gene, CDR1 is SGHTA and CDR2 is FQGNSA. The ends were cut back, 6 bases at V and 2 bases at J, with 12 bases in the middle. The CDR3 runs 14 residues. The CDR3 nucleotides read TGTGCCAGCAGGGGGGGGCATGTCACAGATACGCAGTATTTT. Amino acid sequence: CASRGGHVTDTQYF.

The rearrangement uses TRBV30 and TRBJ1-6; D not certain. The length of the CDR3 is 13 residues. Deletions cut 1 base from V and 7 bases from J, with 8 bases between. The germline gives CDR1 GTSNPN, CDR2 SVGIG (reference sequence). The CDR3 sequence is CAWSAGVNSPLHF. In DNA, the CDR3 is TGTGCCTGGAGTGCGGGTGTAAATTCACCCCTCCACTTT.

The count of this clone is one. The CDR3 DNA is TGTGCCACCGGGACAGGGGTTAACTATGGCTACACCTTC. This encodes CATGTGVNYGYTF. This chain connects TRBV10-3 to TRBJ1-2, with 10 bases lining up with TRBD1. The trim removed 10 bases at V and 1 base at J, leaving 3 bases unmatched. Germline V CDR1 and CDR2: ENHRY, SYGVKD. CDR3 length equals 13 residues.

The V and J genes are TRBV5-1 and TRBJ2-6; no clear D. Trimming removed 2 bases from V and 1 base from J, with 7 bases in between. In germline, CDR1 is SGHRS, CDR2 YFSETQ. The CDR3 has 15 residues. DNA for the CDR3: TGCGCCAGCAGCTTCGGGCAGTCTGGGGCCAACGTCCTGACTTTC. The encoded protein is CASSFGQSGANVLTF.

This chain connects TRBV9 to TRBJ1-5; D remains unclear. The CDR3 length is 15 residues. Trimming removed 4 bases from V and 0 bases from J, with 11 bases in between. Germline CDR1 SGDLS, CDR2 YYNGEE. The CDR3, as DNA: TGTGCCAGCAGCAAGACGGATTATAGCAATCAGCCCCAGCATTTT. This gives the protein CASSKTDYSNQPQHF.

As to this clone: Within the sample, other DNA sequences also encode this same CDR3. The rearrangement joins TRBV7-2 to TRBJ2-7; the D is unclear. The CDR3 is 11 amino acids. CDR1 and CDR2 (germline): SGHTA, FQGNSA. V was cut by 2 bases and J by 3 bases, with 2 bases left in between. In DNA form, the CDR3 reads TGTGCCAGCAGCTTACGCTACGAGCAGTACTTC. Translating gives CASSLRYEQYF.

The chain joins TRBV10-1 to TRBJ1-5, with no clear D. V gave up 7 bases and J gave up 0 bases, with 19 bases separating them. CDR1 and CDR2 (germline): WNHNN, SYGVQD (reference sequence). The CDR3 is made up of 17 amino acids. The CDR3 DNA follows: TGCGCCAGCATAGAACCCTTCCATCGTTATAGCAATCAGCCCCAGCATTTT. This encodes CASIEPFHRYSNQPQHF.

J is TRBJ1-5 and V is TRBV7-9; D possibly corresponds to TRBD1 (5 bases). The V gene lost 3 bases and the J gene lost 3 bases, with 24 bases spanning the gap. Germline values: CDR1 SEHNR, CDR2 FQNEAQ (reference sequence). This CDR3 comprises 19 residues. CDR3 in DNA: TGTGCCAGCAGCTTTTCTCGAGCCTGGGGGTTGGGGGACAATCAGCCCCAGCATTTT. Its protein product is CASSFSRAWGLGDNQPQHF.

The chain uses TRBV7-2 and TRBJ2-7; TRBD1 matches 7 bases. Germline V gene data show CDR1 as SGHTA and CDR2 as FQGNSA. After removal of 5 bases from V and 4 bases from J, the junction contained 11 bases not matched to a gene. The CDR3 is made up of 15 amino acids. CDR3 region: CASSPPTGTDYEQYF. The CDR3 region has the DNA TGTGCCAGCAGCCCGCCGACAGGGACGGATTACGAGCAGTACTTC.

As to this clone: In the same sample, other DNA sequences code for this CDR3. This rearrangement joins TRBV3-1 (or the pseudogene TRBV3-2) to TRBJ2-7, with no clear D. The V end was cut by 0 bases, the J end by 3 bases, with 6 bases between. This CDR3 has 13 residues. The germline CDR1 and CDR2 sequences are LGHDT and YNNKEL (reference sequence). CDR3 loop: CASSQEGIYEQYF. In DNA, the CDR3 is TGTGCCAGCAGCCAAGAGGGGATCTACGAGCAGTACTTC.

The chain carries TRBV6-5 and TRBJ1-2; weak D call: TRBD1 (5 bases). The V and J ends lost 0 bases and 4 bases respectively, with 12 bases between them. The CDR3 is 15 amino acids. The V gene's germline CDR1 is MNHEY and CDR2 SVGAGI. CDR3: CASSYSGPDSYGYTF. The CDR3 coding sequence is TGTGCCAGCAGTTACTCAGGCCCCGACAGCTATGGCTACACCTTC.

This rearrangement joins TRBV12-3 or TRBV12-4 to TRBJ1-5; possibly TRBD1 for D (5 bases). The CDR3 totals 13 residues. The ends were cut back, 6 bases at V and 6 bases at J, with 12 bases in the middle. The CDR3 nucleotides read TGTGCCAGCAGGCCGGGGCGGTTTCAGCCCCAGCATTTT. Translating gives CASRPGRFQPQHF.

This rearrangement joins TRBV6-5 to TRBJ1-6; D may be TRBD1 (5 bases). This CDR3 region has 14 residues. V lost 7 bases to trimming and J lost 4 bases, with 11 bases between them. CDR1 and CDR2 from the germline V gene are MNHEY and SVGAGI. This CDR3 is CASTRDGYNSPLHF. CDR3 bases: TGTGCCAGCACTAGGGACGGATATAATTCACCCCTCCACTTT.

The chain carries TRBV6-2 or TRBV6-3 and TRBJ1-2; weak D call: TRBD1 (5 bases). Trimming removed 5 bases from V and 3 bases from J, with 7 bases in between. The CDR3 is 12 residues long. Germline CDR1 and CDR2: MNHEY and SVGEGT. As DNA, the CDR3 is TGTGCCAGCAGTCCAGGGTACTATGGCTACACCTTC. Its translation is CASSPGYYGYTF.

This chain's CDR3 is CASSFNNGGAEAFF. The DNA for the CDR3 is TGTGCCAGCAGCTTCAATAATGGAGGGGCTGAAGCTTTCTTT. The chain uses TRBV7-3 and TRBJ1-1; a possible D gene is TRBD1 (5 bases). CDR1 and CDR2 from the germline V gene are SGHTA and FQGTGA. The V end was cut by 3 bases, the J end by 6 bases, with 14 bases between. This CDR3 spans 14 amino acids.

This sequence joins TRBV5-6 and TRBJ1-1; 10 positions match TRBD1. The germline V gene has CDR1 SGHDT and CDR2 YYEEEE. The V gene end was trimmed by 4 bases and the J gene end by 5 bases; junction bases not matched to a gene: 14. The CDR3 totals 17 residues. The CDR3 here is CASSLWRTGGFSTEAFF. The CDR3 bases are TGTGCCAGCAGCCTGTGGCGGACAGGGGGTTTTTCAACTGAAGCTTTCTTT. The full variable domain, with the rest looked up from reference TRBV5-6 and TRBJ1-1, is DAGVTQSPTHLIKTRGQQVTLRCSPKSGHDTVSWYQQALGQGPQFIFQYYEEEERQRGNFPDRFSGHQFPNYSSELNVNALLLGDSALYLCASSLWRTGGFSTEAFFGQGTRLTVV.

This chain uses TRBV6-6 with TRBJ1-1, with D maybe TRBD1 (5 bases). This CDR3 region has 14 residues. The V gene lost 4 bases and the J gene lost 0 bases, with 9 bases spanning the gap. Germline CDR1 reads MNHNY; CDR2 reads SVGAGI (reference sequence). The chain's CDR3 is CASSSPGMNTEAFF. The CDR3 coding sequence is TGTGCCAGCAGTTCACCAGGGATGAACACTGAAGCTTTCTTT.

V is TRBV5-4 and J is TRBJ2-7; D not certain. Germline values: CDR1 SGHNT, CDR2 YYREEE (reference sequence). The CDR3 covers 11 residues. V lost 0 bases and J 4 bases, leaving 2 bases between the germline ends. CDR3: CASSLAYEQYF. As DNA, the CDR3 is TGTGCCAGCAGCTTGGCATACGAGCAGTACTTC.

V and J are TRBV6-1 and TRBJ1-2; no firm D call. The CDR3 is made up of 14 amino acids. The germline V and J ends were trimmed by 1 base and 4 bases, with 10 bases remaining between them. In germline, CDR1 is MNHNS, CDR2 SASEGT. CDR3 protein: CASSEGAGGYGYTF. Written as DNA, the CDR3 is TGTGCCAGCAGTGAAGGGGCAGGAGGCTATGGCTACACCTTC.